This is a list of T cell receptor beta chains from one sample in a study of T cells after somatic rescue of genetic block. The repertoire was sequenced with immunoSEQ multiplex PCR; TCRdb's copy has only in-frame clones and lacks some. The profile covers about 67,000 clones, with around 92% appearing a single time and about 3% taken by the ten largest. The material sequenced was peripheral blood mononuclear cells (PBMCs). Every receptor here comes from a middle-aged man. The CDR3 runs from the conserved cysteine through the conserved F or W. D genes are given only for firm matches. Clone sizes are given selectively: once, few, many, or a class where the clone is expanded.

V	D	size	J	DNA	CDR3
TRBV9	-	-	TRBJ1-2	TGTGCCAGCAGCGTAGAGGGAACCAGCTATGGCTACACCTTC	CASSVEGTSYGYTF
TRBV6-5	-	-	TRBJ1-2	TGTGCCAGCAGTTATCCCAGCGGTAACGGCTACACCTTC	CASSYPSGNGYTF
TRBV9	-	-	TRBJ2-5	TGTGCCAGCAGCGCAAACGCGGGACGAGTAGAAGAGACCCAGTACTTC	CASSANAGRVEETQYF
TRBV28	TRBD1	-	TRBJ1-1	TGTGCCAGCAGTTTGGTAAATAGCAGGGGGATAGGGTACACTGAAGCTTTCTTT	CASSLVNSRGIGYTEAFF
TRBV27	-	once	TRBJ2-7	TGTGCCAGCAGTTTATTAGGGACCCGAGGGGCCTACGAGCAGTACTTC	CASSLLGTRGAYEQYF
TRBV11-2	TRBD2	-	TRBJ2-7	TGTGCCAGCAGCTCCTCCCCTAGCGGGACGTACGAGCAGTACTTC	CASSSSPSGTYEQYF
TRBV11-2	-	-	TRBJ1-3	TGTGCCAGCAGCTTAGGAACAGGGCCTGGAAACACCATATATTTT	CASSLGTGPGNTIYF
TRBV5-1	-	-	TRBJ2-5	TGCGCCAGCAGCCCGCGACCCCGAGAGGTTCAAGAGACCCAGTACTTC	CASSPRPREVQETQYF
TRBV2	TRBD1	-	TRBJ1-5	TGTGCCAGCAGTGGACAGGGGACGGATAGCAATCAGCCCCAGCATTTT	CASSGQGTDSNQPQHF
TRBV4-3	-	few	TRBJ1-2	TGCGCCAGCAGCCAAGAGTATCCGGGGGCCGTTGGGTATGGCTACACCTTC	CASSQEYPGAVGYGYTF
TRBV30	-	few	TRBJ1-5	TGTGCCTGGAGTGTACAAGGGGGCAATCAGCCCCAGCATTTT	CAWSVQGGNQPQHF
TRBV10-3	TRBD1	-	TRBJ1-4	TGTGCCATCAGTGGGACAGGGGTGGCTGAAAAACTGTTTTTT	CAISGTGVAEKLFF
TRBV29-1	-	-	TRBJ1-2	TGCAGCGTTGTTCAGGCGGATGGCTACACCTTC	CSVVQADGYTF
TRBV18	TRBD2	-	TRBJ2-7	TGTGCCAGCTCACTGGATCGGGCGCCCAGCGGGAGAGTCTACGAGCAGTACTTC	CASSLDRAPSGRVYEQYF
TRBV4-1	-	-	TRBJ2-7	TGCGCCAGCAGCCCCCAATCGGGGGACAGAGAGCAGTACTTC	CASSPQSGDREQYF
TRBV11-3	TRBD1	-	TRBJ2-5	TGTGCCAGCAGCCCGGGACAGGGGTTGAGTGAGACCCAGTACTTC	CASSPGQGLSETQYF
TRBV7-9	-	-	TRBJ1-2	TGTGCCAGCAGCTTAGAACGATTCTATGGCTACACCTTC	CASSLERFYGYTF
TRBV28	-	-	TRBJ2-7	TGTGCCAGCAGCTGGGGAACGGCATACGAGCAGTACTTC	CASSWGTAYEQYF
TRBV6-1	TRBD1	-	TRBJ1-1	TGTGCCAGCAGTGAAGGGGACAGGTGGGAGACTGAAGCTTTCTTT	CASSEGDRWETEAFF
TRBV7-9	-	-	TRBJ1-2	TGTGCCAGCAGGGCCGCGCACTATGGCTACACCTTC	CASRAAHYGYTF
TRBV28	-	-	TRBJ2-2	TGTGCCAGCACCGAGAGACTGGGGAAAACCGGGGAGCTGTTTTTT	CASTERLGKTGELFF
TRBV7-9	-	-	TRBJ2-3	TGTGCCAGCAGCTTAGCTTGGACAGATACGCAGTATTTT	CASSLAWTDTQYF
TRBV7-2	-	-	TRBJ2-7	TGTGCCAGCAGCTTAGATCCCAGGGGTTACGAGCAGTACTTC	CASSLDPRGYEQYF
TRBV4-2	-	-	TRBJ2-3	TGTGCCAGCAGCCAAGTCCGGTCAAGGGAAGATACGCAGTATTTT	CASSQVRSREDTQYF
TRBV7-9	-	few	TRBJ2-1	TGTGCCAGCAGCTTAGCGCACGAATACGAGCAGTTCTTC	CASSLAHEYEQFF
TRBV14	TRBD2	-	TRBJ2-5	TGTGCCAGCAGCCAATGGGAGGGGCATGCCTCAGAGACCCAGTACTTC	CASSQWEGHASETQYF
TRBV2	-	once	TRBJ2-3	TGTGCCAGCAGTAGGGAGGAGTTGTCGGATACGCAGTATTTT	CASSREELSDTQYF
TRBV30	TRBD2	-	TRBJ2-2	TGTGCCTGGAGTGGGAGCGGGAAGAACACCGGGGAGCTGTTTTTT	CAWSGSGKNTGELFF